The 32 T cell receptor beta chains below all came from one sample that was sequenced in a study of blood T cell repertoires in COVID-19. Produced via immunoSEQ multiplex PCR; TCRdb's table is partial and in-frame only. The sample lists some 270,000 clones, 80% to 90% occurring once. Sequenced input: PBMCs or T cells enriched from blood (not recorded which). These receptors all stem from a woman aged 25 to 39 who had recovered from COVID-19.

This sequence joins TRBV5-1 and TRBJ2-3; 12 bases line up with TRBD2. The V gene's germline CDR1 is SGHRS and CDR2 YFSETQ. The ends lost 4 bases at V and 6 bases at J; junction bases unmatched: 9. This CDR3 is built from 16 residues. CDR3 nucleotide sequence: TGCGCCAGCAGCCCTGGATCTAGCGGGAGGGTGGATACGCAGTATTTT. Translation gives CASSPGSSGRVDTQYF. Supplemented by reference TRBV5-1 and TRBJ2-3, the full variable domain reads KAGVTQTPRYLIKTRGQQVTLSCSPISGHRSVSWYQQTPGQGLQFLFEYFSETQRNKGNFPGRFSGRQFSNSRSEMNVSTLELGDSALYLCASSPGSSGRVDTQYFGPGTRLTVL.

J is TRBJ2-5 and V is TRBV28; perhaps TRBD1 as D (6 bases). CDR1 and CDR2 from the germline V gene are MDHEN and SYDVKM. V lost 5 bases and J 6 bases, leaving 25 bases between the germline ends. The CDR3 runs 17 residues. Here the CDR3 reads CASSPPRQVSWGKTQYF. The DNA of the CDR3 is TGTGCCAGCAGTCCCCCCCGACAGGTCTCCTGGGGAAAGACCCAGTACTTC.

This clone was recorded once. The V and J genes are TRBV18 and TRBJ1-4, with 7 nucleotides matching TRBD1. CDR1 is KGHSH and CDR2 is LQKENI in the germline V gene. V lost 1 base to trimming and J lost 5 bases; unmatched junction nucleotides: 10. This CDR3 contains 17 residues. This CDR3 is CASSPRAPTGSNEKLFF. CDR3 bases: TGTGCCAGCTCACCACGGGCACCGACAGGGTCGAATGAAAAACTGTTTTTT. The complete variable domain, with remaining parts taken from reference TRBV18 and TRBJ1-4, reads NAGVMQNPRHLVRRRGQEARLRCSPMKGHSHVYWYRQLPEEGLKFMVYLQKENIIDESGMPKERFSAEFPKEGPSILRIQQVVRGDSAAYFCASSPRAPTGSNEKLFFGSGTQLSVL.

This chain uses TRBV2 with TRBJ1-4, with 8 positions matching TRBD1. V was clipped by 7 bases and J by 3 bases; unmatched bases: 4. CDR3 length: 14 residues. Germline values: CDR1 SNHLY, CDR2 FYNNEI. CDR3 sequence: CASKQGAANEKLFF. The CDR3 DNA follows: TGTGCCAGCAAGCAGGGGGCAGCTAATGAAAAACTGTTTTTT.

The DNA for the CDR3 is TGTGCCAGCAGTCCGGACACTGAAGCTTTCTTT. This codes for CASSPDTEAFF. This sequence joins TRBV2 and TRBJ1-1; D call uncertain. The CDR3 has 11 amino acids. Trimming stripped 5 bases from V and 3 bases from J, with 4 bases between. The germline V gene has CDR1 SNHLY and CDR2 FYNNEI.

This rearrangement joins TRBV10-3 to TRBJ2-2, with TRBD2 matching over 14 bases. CDR3 length: 15 amino acids. V gave up 4 bases and J gave up 8 bases; unmatched junction bases: 3. CDR1 and CDR2 from the germline V gene are ENHRY and SYGVKD. The DNA of the CDR3 is TGTGCCATCAGTGGGGGACTAGCGGGAGAAGGGGAGCTGTTTTTT. Translating it yields CAISGGLAGEGELFF.

The chain has TRBV18 and TRBJ1-5; 8 bases fit TRBD1. In germline, CDR1 is KGHSH, CDR2 LQKENI. This CDR3 contains 15 residues. Losses at the gene ends were 2 bases for V and 4 bases for J; bases not matched to a gene: 4. DNA for the CDR3: TGTGCCAGCTCACCAGGGACAGGAGAGAATCAGCCCCAGCATTTT. Its translation is CASSPGTGENQPQHF.

The V call is TRBV11-3, the J call TRBJ1-1, with TRBD1 matching over 7 bases. V trimming: 5 bases; J trimming: 7 bases; junction bases outside the gene matches: 7. This CDR3 contains 13 residues. Germline V gives CDR1 SGHNT, CDR2 YENEEA. The CDR3 DNA reads as TGTGCCAGCAGCGCCGGGACAGCCCTTGAAGCTTTCTTT. This gives the protein CASSAGTALEAFF.

The rearrangement uses TRBV5-1 and TRBJ1-4, with D perhaps matching TRBD1 (6 bases). This CDR3 spans 17 amino acids. From germline, CDR1 is SGHRS and CDR2 YFSETQ. V lost 2 bases and J lost 0, with 14 bases in between. CDR3 loop: CASSFLGAVSTNEKLFF. CDR3 coding DNA: TGCGCCAGCAGCTTTCTGGGGGCCGTATCAACTAATGAAAAACTGTTTTTT.

This chain uses TRBV4-1 with TRBJ1-6; D ambiguous. The V and J ends lost 2 bases and 6 bases respectively, with 11 bases between them. The CDR3 totals 15 residues. Germline CDR1 MGHRA, CDR2 YSYEKL. The CDR3 reads CASSQTLGSNSPLHF. The CDR3 DNA follows: TGCGCCAGCAGCCAAACTCTGGGGAGTAATTCACCCCTCCACTTT.

The J gene is TRBJ1-2, the V gene TRBV14; TRBD1 agrees at 8 bases. Looked up from germline, CDR1 is SGHDN and CDR2 is FVKESK. The ends lost 3 bases at V and 1 base at J; junction bases unmatched: 4. The CDR3 consists of 15 residues. The CDR3: CASSQVTGDNYGYTF. CDR3 nucleotide sequence: TGTGCCAGCAGCCAGGTGACAGGGGATAACTATGGCTACACCTTC. The whole variable domain, filled in from reference TRBV14 and TRBJ1-2, reads EAGVTQFPSHSVIEKGQTVTLRCDPISGHDNLYWYRRVMGKEIKFLLHFVKESKQDESGMPNNRFLAERTGGTYSTLKVQPAELEDSGVYFCASSQVTGDNYGYTFGSGTRLTVV.

The chain has TRBV28 and TRBJ2-3; D remains ambiguous. Trimming shortened V by 3 bases and J by 7 bases, and 17 bases separated the two germline ends. The CDR3 sequence is 15 residues long. CDR1 and CDR2 (germline): MDHEN, SYDVKM. CDR3 protein: CASSLVAVNPYTQYF. CDR3 nucleotides: TGTGCCAGCAGTTTGGTTGCGGTAAATCCATATACGCAGTATTTT.

This sequence joins TRBV21-1 and TRBJ1-2. TRBV21-1 is marked as a pseudogene. There are 15 residues in the CDR3. DNA for the CDR3: TGTGCCAGCAGCAATCGGGACTCGGGGGGCTATGGCTACACCTTC. It codes for CASSNRDSGGYGYTF.

The chain joins TRBV7-6 to TRBJ1-4, with D perhaps matching TRBD1 (5 bases). Germline V gene lookup returns CDR1 SGHVS and CDR2 FNYEAQ. Trimming removed 1 base from V and 8 bases from J, with 11 bases in between. The CDR3 loop spans 14 amino acids. The CDR3 is CASSLEGNEEKLFF. The CDR3 nucleotides read TGTGCCAGCAGCTTAGAGGGGAACGAGGAAAAACTGTTTTTT.

V and J are TRBV7-7 and TRBJ2-1; TRBD2 aligns across 11 bases. The CDR3 runs to 17 residues. Germline-derived CDR1 and CDR2 are SSHAT and FNYEAQ (reference sequence). V lost 0 bases, J lost 4 bases, and 5 bases stayed unmatched. As DNA, the CDR3 is TGTGCCAGCAGCTTAGCGATCCCTAGCGGGGGGTACAATGAGCAGTTCTTC. This translates into CASSLAIPSGGYNEQFF.

The chain links TRBV5-1 to TRBJ2-5; 11 bases match TRBD1. Germline assignment: CDR1 SGHRS and CDR2 YFSETQ. There are 15 residues in the CDR3. Germline trimming cut 4 bases from V and 7 bases from J; bases unmatched to any gene: 9. The CDR3 DNA reads as TGCGCCAGCAGCCAGGACAGGGGGCCAGATGTGACCCAGTACTTC. Translated: CASSQDRGPDVTQYF.

The chain carries TRBV11-2 and TRBJ1-2; unclear D gene. Germline lookup yields CDR1 SGHAT and CDR2 FQNNGV. This CDR3 spans 11 amino acids. Trimming left V 5 bases short and J 4 bases short, with 5 bases between. The CDR3 here is CASSQSYGYTF. The CDR3 nucleotides read TGTGCCAGCAGCCAATCCTATGGCTACACCTTC.

CDR3 bases: TGTGCCAGCAGCCAACCAACTAGCGGGAGGGGCACAGATACGCAGTATTTT. Translation gives CASSQPTSGRGTDTQYF. This sequence joins TRBV3-1 (or the pseudogene TRBV3-2) and TRBJ2-3, with TRBD2 matching over 13 bases. Trimming removed 2 bases from V and 1 base from J; junction bases left unmatched: 3. Germline V gene data show CDR1 as LGHDT and CDR2 as YNNKEL (reference sequence). The CDR3 extends over 17 amino acids.

This clone was recorded a few times. The CDR3 region has the DNA TGCAGCGTTGAGGGCGGGACAGATACGCAGTATTTT. Translating it yields CSVEGGTDTQYF. The V and J genes are TRBV29-1 and TRBJ2-3; TRBD2 might be the D (5 bases). The CDR3 runs 12 residues. Trimming removed 3 bases from V and 3 bases from J, with 7 bases in between. Germline assignment: CDR1 SQVTM and CDR2 ANQGSEA.

About this clone: The same CDR3 is also encoded by other DNA sequences in this sample. The chain couples TRBV5-1 to TRBJ1-3, with 7 bases aligning to TRBD1. The CDR3 is 14 amino acids. After removal of 4 bases from V and 2 bases from J, the junction contained 3 bases not matched to a gene. The V gene's germline CDR1 is SGHRS and CDR2 YFSETQ. CDR3 sequence (DNA): TGCGCCAGCAGCCCGGGGACAGCTGGAAACACCATATATTTT. Protein sequence: CASSPGTAGNTIYF.

Here the CDR3 DNA reads TGTGCCAGCAGCCAAAAGCCGACTAGCGGGAGGAGCTACAATGAGCAGTTCTTC. It specifies CASSQKPTSGRSYNEQFF. The rearrangement links TRBV11-3 to TRBJ2-1, with 13 bases matching TRBD2. The CDR3 is made up of 18 amino acids. Germline CDR1 and CDR2: SGHNT and YENEEA. Trimming took 5 bases from V and 3 from J; bases not matched to a gene: 10.

V gene TRBV6-5 combines with J gene TRBJ1-2; a weak D match, TRBD1 (5 bases). V was trimmed by 8 bases and J by 8 bases, leaving 18 bases between them. There are 13 residues in the CDR3. Germline V gene data show CDR1 as MNHEY and CDR2 as SVGAGI. The CDR3 is CASARRVRTGYTF. The CDR3 DNA is TGTGCCAGCGCGCGCAGGGTCCGCACCGGCTACACCTTC.

CDR3 nucleotide sequence: TGTGCCAGCAGCGTAGAGGCGGCAGTTTCTCTTTACACTGAAGCTTTCTTT. Its protein product is CASSVEAAVSLYTEAFF. The chain combines TRBV9 with TRBJ1-1, with D hard to call. Germline CDR1 SGDLS, CDR2 YYNGEE. V lost 0 bases, J lost 3 bases, and 18 bases lay in between. The CDR3 consists of 17 residues.

This clone was detected only once. In DNA, the CDR3 is TGTGCCAGCAGCTTAAAGTATCGGGACAGCTCCTACGAGCAGTACTTC. Translating it yields CASSLKYRDSSYEQYF. The chain is built from TRBV7-6 and TRBJ2-7; 7 bases are a match to TRBD1. From germline, CDR1 is SGHVS and CDR2 FNYEAQ. CDR3 length: 16 residues. V dropped 2 bases and J dropped 0; count of bases not matched to a gene: 7.

The chain combines TRBV6-6 with TRBJ1-1; no firm D call. The germline gives CDR1 MNHNY, CDR2 SVGAGI (reference sequence). Between the trimmed V and J ends, which lost 2 bases and 0 bases, there was a span of 7 bases. The CDR3 is 14 residues long. CDR3: CASSYTDMNTEAFF. The CDR3, as DNA: TGTGCCAGCAGTTACACAGACATGAACACTGAAGCTTTCTTT.

At least ten counts were recorded for this clone. The rearrangement uses TRBV7-6 and TRBJ2-1; 13 bases fit TRBD2. Germline V CDR1 and CDR2: SGHVS, FNYEAQ. Trimming cost V 4 bases and J 9 bases; bases outside gene matches: 9. CDR3 length: 16 residues. CDR3: CASSSTSGGSSGEQFF. The CDR3 coding sequence is TGTGCCAGCAGCTCGACTAGCGGGGGGTCTTCAGGTGAGCAGTTCTTC.

V gene TRBV28 combines with J gene TRBJ1-5, with 10 positions matching TRBD1. This CDR3 is built from 16 residues. J lost 2 bases, V lost 6 bases, and 7 bases had no gene match. Germline V lookup: CDR1 MDHEN, CDR2 SYDVKM. This CDR3 reads CASSRDRGQGNQPQHF. CDR3 in DNA: TGTGCCAGCAGCCGAGACAGGGGGCAAGGCAATCAGCCCCAGCATTTT.

This chain joins TRBV7-2 and TRBJ2-2, with a possible D match to TRBD1 (6 bases). Germline V gene data show CDR1 as SGHTA and CDR2 as FQGNSA. This CDR3 has 15 amino acids. The V and J ends lost 7 bases and 0 bases respectively, with 12 bases between them. The CDR3 coding sequence is TGTGCCAGCACCCCCAGGGGATCGAACACCGGGGAGCTGTTTTTT. Its protein is CASTPRGSNTGELFF.

V usage is TRBV27 and J usage is TRBJ1-1; D uncertain. Germline V lookup: CDR1 MNHEY, CDR2 SMNVEV (reference sequence). This CDR3 is built from 14 residues. Between the trimmed V and J ends, which lost 1 base and 1 base, there was a span of 7 bases. The CDR3 coding sequence is TGTGCCAGCAGTTTATATAGACAGAACACTGAAGCTTTCTTT. Residues: CASSLYRQNTEAFF.

A few counts support this clone. The CDR3 sequence: CASSLGPTGSYSPLHF. CDR3 coding DNA: TGTGCCAGCAGCTTAGGCCCGACAGGTTCTTATTCACCCCTCCACTTT. The V and J genes are TRBV7-9 and TRBJ1-6; D might be TRBD1 (6 bases). With 1 base removed from V and 8 bases from J, the gap between germline ends came to 15 bases. The CDR3 spans 16 residues. The germline gives CDR1 SEHNR, CDR2 FQNEAQ (reference sequence). The variable domain in full, completed from reference TRBV7-9 and TRBJ1-6, reads DTGVSQNPRHKITKRGQNVTFRCDPISEHNRLYWYRQTLGQGPEFLTYFQNEAQLEKSRLLSDRFSAERPKGSFSTLEIQRTEQGDSAMYLCASSLGPTGSYSPLHFGNGTRLTVT.

The chain has TRBV27 and TRBJ2-7, with D unclear. The CDR3 is 13 amino acids. Trimming stripped 6 bases from V and 1 base from J, with 10 bases between. Germline lookup yields CDR1 MNHEY and CDR2 SMNVEV (reference sequence). Written as DNA, the CDR3 is TGTGCCAGCAGCCGTCGGTCTTCCTACGAGCAGTACTTC. Protein sequence: CASSRRSSYEQYF.

This chain joins TRBV7-6 and TRBJ2-1; 16 bases match TRBD2. This CDR3 is 16 amino acids long. Trimming at V came to 4 bases and at J to 6 bases, leaving 3 bases not matched to a gene. From germline, CDR1 is SGHVS and CDR2 FNYEAQ. The CDR3 DNA is TGTGCCAGCAGCTCGGGACTAGCGGGGGGGCTCAATGAGCAGTTCTTC. Translation gives CASSSGLAGGLNEQFF.